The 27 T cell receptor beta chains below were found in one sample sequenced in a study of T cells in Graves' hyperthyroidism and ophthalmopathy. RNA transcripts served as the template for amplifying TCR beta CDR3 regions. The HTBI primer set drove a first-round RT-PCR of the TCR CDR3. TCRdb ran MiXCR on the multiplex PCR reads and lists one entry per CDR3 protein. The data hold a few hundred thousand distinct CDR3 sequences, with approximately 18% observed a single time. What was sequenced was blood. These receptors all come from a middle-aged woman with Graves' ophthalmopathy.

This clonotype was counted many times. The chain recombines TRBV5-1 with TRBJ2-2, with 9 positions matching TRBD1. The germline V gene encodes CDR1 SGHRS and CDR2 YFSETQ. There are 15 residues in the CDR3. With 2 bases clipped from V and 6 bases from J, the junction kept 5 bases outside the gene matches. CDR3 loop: CASSFEGTGPGELFF. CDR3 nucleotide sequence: TGCGCCAGCAGCTTCGAAGGGACAGGGCCCGGGGAGCTGTTTTTT. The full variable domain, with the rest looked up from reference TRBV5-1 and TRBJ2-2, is KAGVTQTPRYLIKTRGQQVTLSCSPISGHRSVSWYQQTPGQGLQFLFEYFSETQRNKGNFPGRFSGRQFSNSRSEMNVSTLELGDSALYLCASSFEGTGPGELFFGEGSRLTVL.

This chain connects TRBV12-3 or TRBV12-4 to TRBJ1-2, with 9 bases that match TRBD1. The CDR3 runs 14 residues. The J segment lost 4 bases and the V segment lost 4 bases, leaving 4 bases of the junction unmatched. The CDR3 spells CASSYRGRGYGYTF. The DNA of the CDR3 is TGTGCCAGCAGTTACAGGGGGCGCGGCTATGGCTACACCTTC.

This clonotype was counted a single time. The CDR3 region is CASSTPIGQPQHF. In DNA, the CDR3 is TGTGCCAGCAGTACCCCCATAGGGCAGCCCCAGCATTTT. The rearrangement joins TRBV28 to TRBJ1-5, with D uncertain. Germline V gives CDR1 MDHEN, CDR2 SYDVKM. Trimming removed 5 bases at V and 7 bases at J, with 12 bases between. CDR3 length: 13 residues.

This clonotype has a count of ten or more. The CDR3: CASSQDILSSRSYEQYF. In nucleotides, the CDR3 is TGCGCCAGCAGCCAAGATATCCTATCGTCGCGCTCCTACGAGCAGTACTTC. The chain has TRBV4-1 and TRBJ2-7, with D hard to call. CDR1 is MGHRA and CDR2 is YSYEKL in the germline V gene. Trimming removed 0 bases from V and 0 bases from J, with 15 bases in between. This CDR3 is 17 amino acids long.

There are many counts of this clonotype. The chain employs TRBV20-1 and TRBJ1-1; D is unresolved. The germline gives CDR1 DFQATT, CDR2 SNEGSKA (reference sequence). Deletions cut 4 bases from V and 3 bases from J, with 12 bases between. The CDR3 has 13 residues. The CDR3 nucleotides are TGCAGTGCTACCGACACGAGGGACACTGAAGCTTTCTTT. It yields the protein CSATDTRDTEAFF.

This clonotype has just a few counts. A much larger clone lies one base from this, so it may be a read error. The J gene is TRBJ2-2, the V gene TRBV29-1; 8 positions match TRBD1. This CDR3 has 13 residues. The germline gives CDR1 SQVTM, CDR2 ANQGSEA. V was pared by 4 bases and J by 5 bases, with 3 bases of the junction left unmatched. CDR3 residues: CSVGTGRTGELFF. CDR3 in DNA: TGCAGCGTTGGGACAGGGAGGACCGGGGAGCTGTTTTTT.

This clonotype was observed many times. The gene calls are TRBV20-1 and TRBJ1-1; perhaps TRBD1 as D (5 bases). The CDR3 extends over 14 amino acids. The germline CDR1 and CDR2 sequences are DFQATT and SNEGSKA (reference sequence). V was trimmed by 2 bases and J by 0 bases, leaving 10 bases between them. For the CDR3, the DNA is TGCAGTGCTAGAATGGGGCTCATGAACACTGAAGCTTTCTTT. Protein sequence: CSARMGLMNTEAFF.

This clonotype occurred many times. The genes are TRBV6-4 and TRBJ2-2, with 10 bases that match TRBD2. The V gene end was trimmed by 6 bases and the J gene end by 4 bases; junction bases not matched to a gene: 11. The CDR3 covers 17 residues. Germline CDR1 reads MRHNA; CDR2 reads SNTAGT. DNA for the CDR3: TGTGCCAGCAGCCATAAGGCTAGCGGGAGTAGCACCGGGGAGCTGTTTTTT. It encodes CASSHKASGSSTGELFF.

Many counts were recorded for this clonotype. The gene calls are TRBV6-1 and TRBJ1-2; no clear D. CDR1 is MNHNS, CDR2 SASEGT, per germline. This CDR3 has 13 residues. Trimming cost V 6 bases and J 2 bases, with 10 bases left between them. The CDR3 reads CASRPRLNYGYTF. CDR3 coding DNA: TGTGCCAGCAGGCCCCGGCTGAACTATGGCTACACCTTC.

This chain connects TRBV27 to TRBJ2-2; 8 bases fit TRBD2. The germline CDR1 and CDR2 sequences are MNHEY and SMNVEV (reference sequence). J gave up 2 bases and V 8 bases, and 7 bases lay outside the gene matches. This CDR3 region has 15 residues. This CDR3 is CASRVGRVNTGELFF. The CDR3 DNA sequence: TGTGCCAGCCGCGTCGGGAGGGTCAACACCGGGGAGCTGTTTTTT.

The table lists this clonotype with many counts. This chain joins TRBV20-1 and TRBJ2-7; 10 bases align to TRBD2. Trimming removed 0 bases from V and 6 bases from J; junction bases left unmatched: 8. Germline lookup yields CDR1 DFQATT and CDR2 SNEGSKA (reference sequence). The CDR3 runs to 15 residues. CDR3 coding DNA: TGCAGTGCTAGAGATGAAGCGGGAGGGCCCGGCGAGCAGTACTTC. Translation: CSARDEAGGPGEQYF.

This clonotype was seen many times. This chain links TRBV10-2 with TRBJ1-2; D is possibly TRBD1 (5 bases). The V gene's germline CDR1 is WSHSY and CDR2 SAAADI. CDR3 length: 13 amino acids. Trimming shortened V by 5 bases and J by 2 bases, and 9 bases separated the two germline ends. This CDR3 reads CASSLGVNYGYTF. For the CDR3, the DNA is TGCGCCAGCAGTTTAGGGGTAAACTATGGCTACACCTTC.

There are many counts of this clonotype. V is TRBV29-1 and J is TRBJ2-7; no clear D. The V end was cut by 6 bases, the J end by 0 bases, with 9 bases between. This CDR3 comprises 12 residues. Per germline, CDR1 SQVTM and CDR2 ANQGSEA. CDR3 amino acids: CSVRMSSYEQYF. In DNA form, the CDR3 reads TGCAGCGTGAGAATGAGCTCCTACGAGCAGTACTTC.

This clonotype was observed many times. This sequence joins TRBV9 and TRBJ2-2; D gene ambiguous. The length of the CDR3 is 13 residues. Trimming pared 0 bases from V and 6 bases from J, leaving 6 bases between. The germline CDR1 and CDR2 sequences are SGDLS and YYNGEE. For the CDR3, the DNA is TGTGCCAGCAGCGTAGTATCGTCCGGGGAGCTGTTTTTT. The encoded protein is CASSVVSSGELFF.

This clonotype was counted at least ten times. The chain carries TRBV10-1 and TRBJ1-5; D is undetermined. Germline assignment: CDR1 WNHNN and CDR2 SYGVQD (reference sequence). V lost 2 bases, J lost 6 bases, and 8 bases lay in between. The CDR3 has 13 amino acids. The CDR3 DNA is TGCGCCAGCAGTGAGGGATTCGGTCAGCCCCAGCATTTT. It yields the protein CASSEGFGQPQHF.

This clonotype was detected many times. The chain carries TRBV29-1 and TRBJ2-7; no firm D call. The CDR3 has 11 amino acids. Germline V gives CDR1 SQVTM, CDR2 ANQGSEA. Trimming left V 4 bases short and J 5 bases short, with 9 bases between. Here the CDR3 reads CSVVARNEQYF. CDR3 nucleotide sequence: TGCAGCGTTGTAGCAAGGAACGAGCAGTACTTC.

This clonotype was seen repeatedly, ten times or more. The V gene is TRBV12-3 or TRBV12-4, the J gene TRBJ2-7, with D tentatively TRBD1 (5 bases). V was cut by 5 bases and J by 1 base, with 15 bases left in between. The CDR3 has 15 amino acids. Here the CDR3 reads CASSREDTSSYEQYF. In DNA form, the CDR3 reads TGTGCCAGCAGTAGAGAGGACACCTCGTCCTACGAGCAGTACTTC.

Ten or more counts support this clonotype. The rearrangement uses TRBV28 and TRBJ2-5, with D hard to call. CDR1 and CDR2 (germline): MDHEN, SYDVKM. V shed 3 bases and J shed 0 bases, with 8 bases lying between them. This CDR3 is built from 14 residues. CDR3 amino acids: CASSFFVYQETQYF. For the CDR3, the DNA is TGTGCCAGCAGTTTTTTTGTCTACCAAGAGACCCAGTACTTC.

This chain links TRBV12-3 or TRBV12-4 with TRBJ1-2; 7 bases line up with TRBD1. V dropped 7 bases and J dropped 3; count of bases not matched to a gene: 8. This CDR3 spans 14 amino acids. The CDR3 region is CASTHLDRDYGYTF. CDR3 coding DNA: TGTGCCAGCACCCACTTAGACAGGGACTATGGCTACACCTTC.

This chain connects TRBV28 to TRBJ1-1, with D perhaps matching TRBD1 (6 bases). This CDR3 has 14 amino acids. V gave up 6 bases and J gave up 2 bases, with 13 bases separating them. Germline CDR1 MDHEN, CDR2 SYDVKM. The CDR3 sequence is CASRPDSFNTEAFF. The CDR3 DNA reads TGTGCCAGCAGACCGGACAGCTTTAACACTGAAGCTTTCTTT.

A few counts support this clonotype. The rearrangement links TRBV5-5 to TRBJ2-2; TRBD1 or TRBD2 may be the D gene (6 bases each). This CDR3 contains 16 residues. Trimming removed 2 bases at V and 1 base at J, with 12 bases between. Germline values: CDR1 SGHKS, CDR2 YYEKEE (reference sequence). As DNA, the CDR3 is TGTGCCAGCAGCTTATTTGGGGGGCGGAACACCGGGGAGCTGTTTTTT. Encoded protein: CASSLFGGRNTGELFF.

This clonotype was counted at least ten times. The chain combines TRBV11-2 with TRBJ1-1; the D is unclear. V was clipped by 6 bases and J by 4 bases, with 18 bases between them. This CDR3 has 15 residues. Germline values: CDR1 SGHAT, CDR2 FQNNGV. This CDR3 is CASSPRHNSPTEAFF. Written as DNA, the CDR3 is TGTGCCAGCAGTCCTAGGCACAATTCTCCCACTGAAGCTTTCTTT.

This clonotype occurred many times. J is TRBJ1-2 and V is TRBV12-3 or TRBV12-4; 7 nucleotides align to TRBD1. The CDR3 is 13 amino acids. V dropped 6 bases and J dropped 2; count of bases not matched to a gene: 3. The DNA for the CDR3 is TGTGCCAGCAGCCTACAGGGGAACTATGGCTACACCTTC. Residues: CASSLQGNYGYTF.

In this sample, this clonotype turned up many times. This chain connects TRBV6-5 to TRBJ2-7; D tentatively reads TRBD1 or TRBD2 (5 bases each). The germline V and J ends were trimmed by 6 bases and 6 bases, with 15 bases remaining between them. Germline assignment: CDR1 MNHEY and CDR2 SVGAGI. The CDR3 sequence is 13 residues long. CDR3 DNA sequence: TGTGCCAGCAGAGGGACGGTCGCCGGCGAGCAGTACTTC. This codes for CASRGTVAGEQYF.

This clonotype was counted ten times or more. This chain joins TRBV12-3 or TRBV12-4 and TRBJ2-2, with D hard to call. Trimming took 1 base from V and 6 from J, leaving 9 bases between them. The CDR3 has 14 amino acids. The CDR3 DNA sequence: TGTGCCAGCAGTTTAGTAGTCAGGTCCGGGGAGCTGTTTTTT. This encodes CASSLVVRSGELFF.

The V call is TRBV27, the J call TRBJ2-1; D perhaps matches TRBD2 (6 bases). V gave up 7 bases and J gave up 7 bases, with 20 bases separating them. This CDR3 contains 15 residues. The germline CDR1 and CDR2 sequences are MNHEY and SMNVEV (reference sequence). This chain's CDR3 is CASTTQGGWRNEQFF. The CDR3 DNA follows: TGTGCCAGCACCACTCAGGGAGGCTGGAGAAATGAGCAGTTCTTC.

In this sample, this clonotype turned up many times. This chain's CDR3 is CASSMDLGGITGELFF. CDR3 coding DNA: TGTGCCAGCAGCATGGACCTAGGGGGGATCACCGGGGAGCTGTTTTTT. The chain combines TRBV11-3 with TRBJ2-2, with D possibly called TRBD1 or TRBD2 (6 bases each). Trimming stripped 5 bases from V and 4 bases from J, with 17 bases between. Germline CDR1 reads SGHNT; CDR2 reads YENEEA. This CDR3 is 16 amino acids long. Variable domain in full (rest from reference TRBV11-3 and TRBJ2-2): EAGVVQSPRYKIIEKKQPVAFWCNPISGHNTLYWYLQNLGQGPELLIRYENEEAVDDSQLPKDRFSAERLKGVDSTLKIQPAELGDSAVYLCASSMDLGGITGELFFGEGSRLTVL.